One sample yielded the 18 T cell receptor beta chains listed below, sequenced in a study. TCRdb used MiXCR to reprocess the RT-PCR reads, holding one entry per CDR3 protein. The profile shows almost 700,000 distinct CDR3 sequences, approximately 15% of them singletons. The specimen sequenced was memory CD4+ T cells from blood. These receptors came from a female donor in good health, serving as a healthy control.

The chain has TRBV7-3 and TRBJ1-2; 9 bases are a match to TRBD1. Germline V CDR1 and CDR2: SGHTA, FQGTGA. The CDR3 totals 14 residues. The J segment lost 8 bases and the V segment lost 5 bases, leaving 9 bases of the junction unmatched. The CDR3 region is CASSEIGQGQGYTF. Here the CDR3 DNA reads TGTGCCAGCAGCGAGATCGGACAGGGGCAAGGCTACACCTTC.

There are a few counts of this clonotype. This chain connects TRBV27 to TRBJ2-7; TRBD1 is a possible D gene (6 bases). Germline assignment: CDR1 MNHEY and CDR2 SMNVEV (reference sequence). The CDR3 covers 13 residues. V lost 4 bases and J 2 bases, leaving 9 bases between the germline ends. The CDR3 reads CASSYRVTYEQYF. The DNA for the CDR3 is TGTGCCAGCAGTTACAGGGTCACCTACGAGCAGTACTTC.

This clonotype was counted a few times. The V and J genes are TRBV4-3 and TRBJ2-7; D is unclear. Deletions cut 0 bases from V and 0 bases from J, with 18 bases between. The CDR3 consists of 18 residues. Germline assignment: CDR1 LGHNA and CDR2 YSLEER. The CDR3 DNA is TGCGCCAGCAGCCAAGATCGGCCGCGGCCACTGACCTCCTACGAGCAGTACTTC. Protein product: CASSQDRPRPLTSYEQYF.

The CDR3 region is CASNRGWNQPQHF. The CDR3, as DNA: TGTGCCAGCAACCGAGGGTGGAATCAGCCCCAGCATTTT. V usage is TRBV12-3 or TRBV12-4 and J usage is TRBJ1-5; D is uncertain. V was cut by 7 bases and J by 4 bases, with 11 bases left in between. This CDR3 comprises 13 residues.

The gene calls are TRBV6-2 or TRBV6-3 and TRBJ1-1; no definite D call. The CDR3 is made up of 11 amino acids. Per germline, CDR1 MNHEY and CDR2 SVGEGT. V was shortened by 2 bases and J by 11 bases, with 9 bases between the two germline ends. CDR3 region: CASSYGVSAFF. CDR3 DNA sequence: TGTGCCAGCAGTTACGGGGTGTCTGCTTTCTTT.

The chain is built from TRBV12-3 or TRBV12-4 and TRBJ1-5; TRBD1 is a possible D gene (6 bases). V was cut by 8 bases and J by 0 bases, with 11 bases left in between. The CDR3 length is 14 residues. The CDR3 region is CASLDRYSNQPQHF. Written as DNA, the CDR3 is TGTGCCAGCTTAGACAGGTATAGCAATCAGCCCCAGCATTTT.

This clonotype turned up a few times. The chain combines TRBV15 with TRBJ1-6; no reliable D call. Germline loops: CDR1 LNHNV, CDR2 YYDKDF (reference sequence). Between the trimmed V and J ends, which lost 0 bases and 5 bases, there was a span of 8 bases. The CDR3 sequence is 15 residues long. In DNA, the CDR3 is TGTGCCACCAGCAGAGATTTGAGGGATAATTCACCCCTCCACTTT. Translation gives CATSRDLRDNSPLHF.

V usage is TRBV5-1 and J usage is TRBJ1-4, with D unresolved. The germline V gene has CDR1 SGHRS and CDR2 YFSETQ. The CDR3 is 14 amino acids. The V end was cut by 1 base, the J end by 6 bases, with 10 bases between. This CDR3 is CASSLSGSDEKLFF. In DNA form, the CDR3 reads TGCGCCAGCAGCTTGTCAGGTAGTGATGAAAAACTGTTTTTT.

Only a few counts were recorded for this clonotype. This sequence joins TRBV6-5 and TRBJ2-6; D ambiguous. The germline CDR1 and CDR2 sequences are MNHEY and SVGAGI. This CDR3 is 17 amino acids long. V shed 4 bases and J shed 0 bases, with 13 bases lying between them. The DNA for the CDR3 is TGTGCCAGCAGTTCCAACGGGTGGAGCTCTGGGGCCAACGTCCTGACTTTC. Protein product: CASSSNGWSSGANVLTF.

A few counts support this clonotype. The chain carries TRBV7-6 and TRBJ1-6; TRBD1 matches 8 bases. CDR1 and CDR2 from the germline V gene are SGHVS and FNYEAQ. Trimming at V came to 5 bases and at J to 9 bases, leaving 6 bases not matched to a gene. There are 14 residues in the CDR3. CDR3 sequence: CASSLDRVGSPLHF. CDR3 DNA: TGTGCCAGCAGCCTGGACAGGGTCGGTTCACCCCTCCACTTT.

The genes are TRBV20-1 and TRBJ1-6; D uncertain. The germline V gene encodes CDR1 DFQATT and CDR2 SNEGSKA (reference sequence). The V and J ends lost 1 base and 3 bases respectively, with 10 bases between them. The CDR3 has 15 amino acids. CDR3 in DNA: TGCAGTGCTAGAGGTCCTAAACTCTATAATTCACCCCTCCACTTT. Protein: CSARGPKLYNSPLHF.

This clonotype has a handful of counts. This chain joins TRBV20-1 and TRBJ2-7; D is possibly TRBD1 (6 bases). The CDR3 extends over 11 amino acids. V lost 4 bases and J 3 bases, leaving 7 bases between the germline ends. The germline gives CDR1 DFQATT, CDR2 SNEGSKA (reference sequence). CDR3 sequence reads: CSATQGYEQYF. The CDR3 DNA reads TGCAGTGCTACACAGGGCTACGAGCAGTACTTC.

The table lists this clonotype with many counts. The chain couples TRBV4-1 to TRBJ1-5; D may be TRBD1 (5 bases). There are 16 residues in the CDR3. The germline gives CDR1 MGHRA, CDR2 YSYEKL. Trimming took off 1 base at V and 2 bases at J, with 12 bases between the two ends. The CDR3 loop reads CASSQGRARGNQPQHF. CDR3 DNA: TGCGCCAGCAGCCAAGGACGTGCCAGGGGCAATCAGCCCCAGCATTTT.

This clonotype appeared many times. V is TRBV12-3 or TRBV12-4 and J is TRBJ2-1, with D unclear. Trimming took off 3 bases at V and 16 bases at J, with 16 bases between the two ends. CDR3 length equals 12 residues. The CDR3 region has the DNA TGTGCCAGCAGTTTGTACCTTAGTTCGCCCTTCTTC. It yields the protein CASSLYLSSPFF.

This clonotype appeared a few times. The V and J genes are TRBV6-2 or TRBV6-3 and TRBJ1-1; no firm D call. V was trimmed by 8 bases and J by 1 base, leaving 11 bases between them. This CDR3 is built from 13 residues. The germline gives CDR1 MNHEY, CDR2 SVGEGT. As DNA, the CDR3 is TGTGCCAGCGTCCAAATACCGAACACTGAAGCTTTCTTT. Translating gives CASVQIPNTEAFF.

This clonotype appeared a few times. The chain employs TRBV20-1 and TRBJ2-7; 8 bases align to TRBD1. Germline CDR1 is DFQATT and CDR2 is SNEGSKA (reference sequence). CDR3 length equals 14 residues. V lost 6 bases and J lost 5; bases outside the gene matches: 12. CDR3 sequence: CSARTRRTGNEQYF. DNA of the CDR3: TGCAGTGCCCGAACACGCCGGACAGGGAACGAGCAGTACTTC.

This clonotype was recorded many times. The genes are TRBV6-1 and TRBJ1-1; tentative D call: TRBD1 (5 bases). The CDR3 contains 14 residues. Germline V gene sequence: CDR1 MNHNS, CDR2 SASEGT. V lost 6 bases and J lost 3, with 14 bases in between. The CDR3: CASRKGVGDTEAFF. In DNA, the CDR3 is TGTGCCAGCAGAAAAGGGGTTGGGGACACTGAAGCTTTCTTT.

The chain is built from TRBV20-1 and TRBJ2-1; 9 nucleotides match TRBD2. V trimming: 5 bases; J trimming: 3 bases; junction bases outside the gene matches: 11. Germline CDR1 reads DFQATT; CDR2 reads SNEGSKA (reference sequence). This CDR3 has 16 residues. In DNA form, the CDR3 reads TGCAGTGCTCCACTAGCGGGTTCTAAAAACTACAATGAGCAGTTCTTC. Its translation: CSAPLAGSKNYNEQFF.